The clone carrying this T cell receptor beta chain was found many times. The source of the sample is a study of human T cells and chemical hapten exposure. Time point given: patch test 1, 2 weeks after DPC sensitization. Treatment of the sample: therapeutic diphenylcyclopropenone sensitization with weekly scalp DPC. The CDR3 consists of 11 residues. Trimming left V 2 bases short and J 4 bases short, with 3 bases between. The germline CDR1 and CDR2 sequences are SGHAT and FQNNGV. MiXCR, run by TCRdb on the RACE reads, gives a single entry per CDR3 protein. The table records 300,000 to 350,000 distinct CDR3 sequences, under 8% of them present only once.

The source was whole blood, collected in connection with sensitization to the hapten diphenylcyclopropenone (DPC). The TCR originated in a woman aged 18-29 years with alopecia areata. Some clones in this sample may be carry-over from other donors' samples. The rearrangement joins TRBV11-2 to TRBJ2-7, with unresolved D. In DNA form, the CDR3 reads TGTGCCAGCAGCTTATTTTACGAGCAGTACTTC. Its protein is CASSLFYEQYF.